These 17 T cell receptor beta chains were all obtained from the same sample, sequenced in a study of cytomegalovirus exposure and HLA in healthy donors. Researchers ran the PCR with 60 Vbeta and 13 Jbeta primers. Repertoires were generated with immunoSEQ multiplex PCR, while TCRdb's copy carries only in-frame clones and drops some. Among 90,000 to 100,000 clones listed, 75% to 85% were seen once. The sample consisted of PBMCs. These receptor sequences come from a man aged 18 to 30 in good health and CMV-seronegative.

This chain uses TRBV5-1 with TRBJ1-1; no reliable D call. Germline V gives CDR1 SGHRS, CDR2 YFSETQ. V was pared by 1 base and J by 2 bases, with 12 bases between. The CDR3 runs to 15 residues. The CDR3 sequence: CASSLRGQTNTEAFF. CDR3 in DNA: TGCGCCAGCAGCTTGAGAGGGCAGACCAACACTGAAGCTTTCTTT.

The J gene is TRBJ1-1, the V gene TRBV4-1; D is undetermined. V gave up 4 bases and J gave up 1 base, with 16 bases separating them. Per germline, CDR1 MGHRA and CDR2 YSYEKL. This CDR3 is 16 amino acids long. The CDR3 DNA reads TGCGCCAGCAGCCCCCGAAGCTTTGATGGGAACACTGAAGCTTTCTTT. Translating it yields CASSPRSFDGNTEAFF.

The chain recombines TRBV19 with TRBJ1-5; 7 bases fit TRBD1. Germline values: CDR1 LNHDA, CDR2 SQIVND (reference sequence). The CDR3 spans 13 residues. With 5 bases clipped from V and 8 bases from J, the junction kept 6 bases outside the gene matches. The CDR3, as DNA: TGTGCCAGTAGTCGACAGGGTCGAGAGCCCCAGCATTTT. Its protein is CASSRQGREPQHF.

Turning to this clone: The junction shows a germline mismatch at one end, possibly a read error. The chain employs TRBV19 and TRBJ1-1, with TRBD1 matching over 7 bases. Germline V gene data show CDR1 as LNHDA and CDR2 as SQIVND (reference sequence). The CDR3 is 15 amino acids. CDR3 sequence reads: CASSIVGTAYTEALF. As DNA, the CDR3 is TGTGCCAGTAGTATAGTCGGGACAGCTTACACTGAAGCTCTCTTT. Complete variable domain (other parts from reference TRBV19 and TRBJ1-1): DGGITQSPKYLFRKEGQNVTLSCEQNLNHDAMYWYRQDPGQGLRLIYYSQIVNDFQKGDIAEGYSVSREKKESFPLTVTSAQKNPTAFYLCASSIVGTAYTEALFGQGTRLTVV.

The V call is TRBV9, the J call TRBJ1-2; 10 bases align to TRBD1. The CDR3 sequence is 15 residues long. V trimming: 3 bases; J trimming: 4 bases; junction bases outside the gene matches: 6. Germline V lookup: CDR1 SGDLS, CDR2 YYNGEE. The CDR3 DNA follows: TGTGCCAGCAGCGCCTATGGGACAGGGGCCTATGGCTACACCTTC. This sequence encodes CASSAYGTGAYGYTF.

The V gene is TRBV19, the J gene TRBJ1-1; tentatively, D is TRBD1 (6 bases). CDR3 size: 15 residues. The germline gives CDR1 LNHDA, CDR2 SQIVND (reference sequence). V lost 3 bases to trimming and J lost 4 bases, with 15 bases between them. The CDR3 loop is CASSIYGGESTEAFF. CDR3 in DNA: TGTGCCAGTAGTATCTATGGGGGCGAGAGCACTGAAGCTTTCTTT.

The genes are TRBV27 and TRBJ2-1; no definite D call. Per germline, CDR1 MNHEY and CDR2 SMNVEV (reference sequence). The CDR3 length is 12 residues. V was trimmed by 4 bases and J by 7 bases, leaving 8 bases between them. CDR3 coding DNA: TGTGCCAGCAGTTGGCCTTTGAATGAGCAGTTCTTC. This translates into CASSWPLNEQFF.

V and J are TRBV19 and TRBJ1-2; possibly TRBD1 for D (6 bases). Germline V CDR1 and CDR2: LNHDA, SQIVND (reference sequence). The CDR3 has 14 amino acids. Trimming shortened V by 7 bases and J by 3 bases, and 15 bases separated the two germline ends. The CDR3 sequence: CASNIQGSDYGYTF. CDR3 bases: TGTGCCAGTAACATACAGGGCTCCGACTATGGCTACACCTTC.

About this clone itself: The germline gene is not matched at one end of the junction; a read error may be the cause. The CDR3 sequence: CSSSPSTDRGPQETQYF. The CDR3 DNA follows: TGTTCCAGCAGCCCTTCCACCGACAGGGGGCCCCAAGAGACCCAGTACTTC. The V gene is TRBV7-9, the J gene TRBJ2-5; 10 bases match TRBD1. This CDR3 is built from 17 residues. Germline CDR1 reads SEHNR; CDR2 reads FQNEAQ (reference sequence).

In the case of this clone: The junction does not match germline at one end; this may be a read error. This chain uses TRBV7-9 with TRBJ1-1; no clear D. The germline CDR1 and CDR2 sequences are SEHNR and FQNEAQ (reference sequence). The CDR3 extends over 12 amino acids. CDR3 loop: CSSSLDHSKAFF. CDR3 in DNA: TGTTCCAGCAGCTTAGACCACAGTAAAGCTTTCTTT.

The chain recombines TRBV30 with TRBJ1-6; D might be TRBD1 (6 bases). The CDR3 has 13 amino acids. Germline CDR1 and CDR2: GTSNPN and SVGIG (reference sequence). V was trimmed by 4 bases and J by 7 bases, leaving 11 bases between them. Here the CDR3 reads CAWTPRGNSPLHF. CDR3 DNA: TGTGCCTGGACCCCGAGGGGGAATTCACCCCTCCACTTT.

The chain couples TRBV10-2 to TRBJ2-6; D possibly corresponds to TRBD2 (5 bases). Germline-derived CDR1 and CDR2 are WSHSY and SAAADI. With 7 bases removed from V and 2 bases from J, the gap between germline ends came to 9 bases. The CDR3 is 14 residues long. CDR3 amino acids: CASIPGTGANVLTF. In DNA form, the CDR3 reads TGCGCCAGCATCCCGGGAACTGGGGCCAACGTCCTGACTTTC.

The chain carries TRBV6-1 and TRBJ1-1; no reliable D call. Germline lookup yields CDR1 MNHNS and CDR2 SASEGT. Trimming removed 2 bases at V and 1 base at J, with 8 bases between. The CDR3 sequence is 14 residues long. DNA for the CDR3: TGTGCCAGCAGTGAAACTCGACAGAACACTGAAGCTTTCTTT. Protein sequence: CASSETRQNTEAFF.

This clone has only one observation. The CDR3 region is CASSQDSAETQYF. As DNA, the CDR3 is TGTGCCAGCAGCCAAGATAGCGCAGAGACCCAGTACTTC. This sequence joins TRBV4-2 and TRBJ2-5, with a tentative D call TRBD2 (5 bases). V lost 0 bases and J lost 4, with 6 bases in between. Germline values: CDR1 LGHNA, CDR2 YNFKEQ. CDR3 length equals 13 residues.

V gene TRBV5-6 combines with J gene TRBJ1-3, with 8 positions matching TRBD1. The CDR3 length is 15 residues. Germline V gene data show CDR1 as SGHDT and CDR2 as YYEEEE. Trimming took 4 bases from V and 0 from J; bases not matched to a gene: 3. The CDR3 sequence: CASSGDRISGNTIYF. Written as DNA, the CDR3 is TGTGCCAGCAGCGGGGACAGGATCTCTGGAAACACCATATATTTT.

The rearrangement links TRBV4-1 to TRBJ2-1; D not resolved. Germline CDR1 is MGHRA and CDR2 is YSYEKL. The CDR3 contains 16 residues. With 1 base removed from V and 0 bases from J, the gap between germline ends came to 10 bases. The CDR3 region is CASSQGAQSSYNEQFF. The CDR3 DNA is TGCGCCAGCAGCCAAGGGGCACAAAGCTCCTACAATGAGCAGTTCTTC.

V usage is TRBV25-1 and J usage is TRBJ1-2; tentatively, D is TRBD1 (5 bases). Looked up from germline, CDR1 is MGHDK and CDR2 is SYGVNS. The CDR3 runs to 14 residues. Trimming pared 2 bases from V and 4 bases from J, leaving 11 bases between. DNA for the CDR3: TGTGCCAGCAGTGAAGTTAGGGACTTCTATGGCTACACCTTC. Translating gives CASSEVRDFYGYTF.